The rows below give T cell receptor beta chains drawn from one sample of a study of blood T cell repertoires in COVID-19. Sequenced by immunoSEQ multiplex PCR; TCRdb stores in-frame clones only, minus some. The repertoire consists of roughly 100,000 clones, with roughly 87% occurring once and the leading ten covering 15% to 20%. Material: peripheral blood. These receptors came from a woman older than 75 in a cohort sampled during active COVID-19. Both conserved end residues are part of each CDR3. The order of the fields is clone size, D gene, J gene, V gene, CDR3 protein, CDR3 DNA. D genes are given only for firm matches. A clone size is listed for some rows: how often the clone was seen (once, few, many), or a class if it is expanded.

- - TRBJ2-3 TRBV10-3 CATTQGDTDTQYF TGTGCCACTACCCAGGGCGACACAGATACGCAGTATTTT
- TRBD2 TRBJ2-3 TRBV19 CASSKLAATDTQYF TGTGCCAGTAGTAAACTAGCGGCGACAGATACGCAGTATTTT
few - TRBJ2-7 TRBV2 CASSESWQQYF TGTGCCAGCAGTGAATCTTGGCAGCAGTACTTC
- - TRBJ1-2 TRBV13 CASSLMWRDYGYTF TGTGCCAGCAGCTTGATGTGGCGGGACTATGGCTACACCTTC
- TRBD1 TRBJ1-2 TRBV3-1/TRBV3-2 CASSHQMTGWGIGGYTF TGTGCCAGCAGCCACCAGATGACAGGGTGGGGGATAGGTGGCTACACCTTC
- TRBD1 TRBJ1-5 TRBV28 CASSFPQGASNQLQHF TGTGCCAGCAGTTTCCCCCAGGGGGCAAGCAATCAGCTCCAGCATTTT
- - TRBJ2-7 TRBV29-1 CSVGRVRATNEQYF TGCAGCGTTGGCAGGGTAAGGGCTACTAACGAGCAGTACTTC
once TRBD2 TRBJ2-1 TRBV7-2 CASSLIAGYYSYNEQFF TGTGCCAGCAGCCTTATAGCGGGGTATTACTCCTACAATGAGCAGTTCTTC
- - TRBJ1-1 TRBV7-9 CASSEVTEAFF TGTGCCAGCAGCGAGGTCACTGAAGCTTTCTTT
- - TRBJ2-5 TRBV5-1 CASSFQGTQETQYF TGCGCCAGCAGCTTTCAGGGTACTCAAGAGACCCAGTACTTC
- - TRBJ2-7 TRBV11-3 CASSPGAAYEQYF TGTGCCAGCAGCCCAGGGGCTGCCTACGAGCAGTACTTC
- - TRBJ2-1 TRBV7-9 CASSFWGLADNEQFF TGTGCCAGCAGCTTTTGGGGCCTGGCGGACAATGAGCAGTTCTTC
- TRBD1 TRBJ2-5 TRBV9 CASSAGQAWGETQYF TGTGCCAGCAGCGCCGGACAGGCCTGGGGAGAGACCCAGTACTTC
- TRBD1 TRBJ1-1 TRBV10-3 CAISGGQGPNTEAFF TGTGCCATCAGTGGGGGACAGGGGCCAAACACTGAAGCTTTCTTT
once TRBD2 TRBJ2-5 TRBV28 CASSQSGGGETQYF TGTGCCAGCAGTCAAAGCGGGGGCGGAGAGACCCAGTACTTC
- TRBD2 TRBJ2-1 TRBV10-2 CASSDLSGRYNEQFF TGCGCCAGCAGTGATCTTAGCGGGAGGTACAATGAGCAGTTCTTC
- - TRBJ2-1 TRBV10-2 CASSRERAAYNEQFF TGCGCCAGCAGTAGGGAGCGGGCGGCCTACAATGAGCAGTTCTTC
- TRBD1 TRBJ1-2 TRBV28 CASSYSGGYGYTF TGTGCCAGCAGTTATTCAGGGGGCTATGGCTACACCTTC
- TRBD1 TRBJ2-1 TRBV3-1/TRBV3-2 CASSLTDREQFF TGTGCCAGCAGCCTTACGGACAGGGAGCAGTTCTTC
- TRBD2 TRBJ2-3 TRBV27 CASSRLAGSTDTQYF TGTGCCAGCAGTCGATTAGCGGGAAGCACAGATACGCAGTATTTT
few - TRBJ2-2 TRBV4-1 CASSQRSGGGELFF TGCGCCAGCAGCCAACGGAGTGGGGGAGGCGAGCTGTTTTTT
- - TRBJ2-1 TRBV4-2 CASSQGASANNEQFF TGTGCCAGCAGCCAAGGGGCTAGCGCTAACAATGAGCAGTTCTTC
- - TRBJ1-3 TRBV5-1 CASSPTGPSSGNTIYF TGCGCCAGCAGCCCTACAGGACCCAGCTCTGGAAACACCATATATTTT
- - TRBJ1-2 TRBV28 CASSPGVYGYTF TGTGCCAGCAGTCCCGGGGTCTATGGCTACACCTTC
- TRBD1 TRBJ2-6 TRBV6-6 CASSRQGVSSGANVLTF TGTGCCAGCAGTCGACAGGGGGTAAGCTCTGGGGCCAACGTCCTGACTTTC
- - TRBJ2-5 TRBV9 CASSVAVEETQYF TGTGCCAGCAGCGTAGCTGTAGAAGAGACCCAGTACTTC
- TRBD1 TRBJ2-1 TRBV24-1 CATQSPGQGYNEQFF TGTGCCACCCAATCACCGGGACAGGGCTACAATGAGCAGTTCTTC
- TRBD1 TRBJ2-7 TRBV6-6 CASRDRGQGYEQYF TGTGCCAGCAGGGACAGGGGGCAAGGCTACGAGCAGTACTTC
- TRBD1 TRBJ2-5 TRBV18 CASSSGQGGETQYF TGTGCCAGCTCATCAGGACAGGGGGGAGAGACCCAGTACTTC
- TRBD1 TRBJ2-1 TRBV10-3 CAISAGTGNEQFF TGTGCCATCAGTGCCGGGACAGGCAATGAGCAGTTCTTC
- TRBD2 TRBJ2-1 TRBV4-1 CASSQEVTNSGTSLREQFF TGCGCCAGCAGCCAAGAAGTCACCAACTCCGGGACTAGCCTCAGGGAGCAGTTCTTC
- TRBD1 TRBJ1-1 TRBV6-5 CASRPQEGALTEAFF TGTGCCAGCAGACCGCAGGAGGGGGCGCTTACTGAAGCTTTCTTT
- - TRBJ2-5 TRBV7-9 CASSLAHNLETQYF TGTGCCAGCAGCTTAGCGCACAATTTGGAGACCCAGTACTTC
- - TRBJ1-2 TRBV15 CATSRAEPGIQYGYTF TGTGCCACCAGCAGAGCTGAGCCAGGGATACAGTATGGCTACACCTTC
- - TRBJ1-1 TRBV5-1 CASSLDRPSEAFF TGCGCCAGCAGCTTGGACAGACCATCCGAAGCTTTCTTT
- TRBD1 TRBJ2-3 TRBV6-5 CASSYQKQGPQYF TGTGCCAGCAGTTACCAGAAACAGGGGCCGCAGTATTTT
- TRBD2 TRBJ2-7 TRBV2 CASSEDRPSGRSYEQYF TGTGCCAGCAGTGAAGACAGGCCTAGCGGGAGGTCCTACGAGCAGTACTTC
- TRBD1 TRBJ1-2 TRBV6-5 CASSPKQGAPGYTF TGTGCCAGCAGTCCCAAACAGGGGGCGCCCGGCTACACCTTC
- - TRBJ2-4 TRBV11-2 CASSGAAKNIQYF TGTGCCAGCAGTGGGGCGGCCAAAAACATTCAGTACTTC
- TRBD1 TRBJ1-2 TRBV25-1 CASSRPGTGTDGYTF TGTGCCAGCAGTCGTCCCGGGACAGGGACGGATGGCTACACCTTC
- TRBD2 TRBJ2-7 TRBV4-1 CASSQVLAGAYEQYF TGCGCCAGCAGCCAAGTTCTAGCGGGGGCCTACGAGCAGTACTTC